The clone carrying this T cell receptor beta chain ranks as medium-sized. Antigen unknown. This specimen comes from a study of breast tumors, draining lymph nodes, adjacent tissues. From the multiplex PCR reads, TCRdb called clonotypes with MiXCR, one entry per CDR3 protein. The profile shows about 15,000 distinct CDR3 sequences, around 50% of them singletons. The study, taken as a whole, reports: The lymph node origin of tumor T cells was framed as consistent with a hypothesis, not demonstrated. Compared with lymph nodes, tumors were less diverse; compared with nontumor tissue, more.

The germline V gene encodes CDR1 SGHDT and CDR2 YYEEEE. The CDR3 sequence is 14 residues long. The V and J ends lost 4 bases and 6 bases respectively, with 16 bases between them. The V and J genes are TRBV5-6 and TRBJ1-2, with D unclear. The source material was tumor-adjacent breast tissue. The source of this sequence is a female donor with breast cancer. Some clones in this sample may be carry-over from other donors' samples. As DNA, the CDR3 is TGTGCCAGCAGCCCGGCCGTTGTGGGTGATGGCTACACCTTC. It yields the protein CASSPAVVGDGYTF.